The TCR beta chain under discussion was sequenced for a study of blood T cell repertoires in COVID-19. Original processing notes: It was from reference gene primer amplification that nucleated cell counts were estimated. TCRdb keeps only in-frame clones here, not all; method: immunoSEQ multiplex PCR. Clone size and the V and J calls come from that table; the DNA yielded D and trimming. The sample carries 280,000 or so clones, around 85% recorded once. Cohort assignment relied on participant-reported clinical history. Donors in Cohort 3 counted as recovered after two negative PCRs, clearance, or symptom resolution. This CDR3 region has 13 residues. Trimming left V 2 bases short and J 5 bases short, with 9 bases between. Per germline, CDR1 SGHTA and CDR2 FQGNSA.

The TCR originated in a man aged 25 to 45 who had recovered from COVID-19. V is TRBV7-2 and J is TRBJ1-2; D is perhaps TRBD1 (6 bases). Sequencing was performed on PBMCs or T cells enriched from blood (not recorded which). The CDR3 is CASSLKQGYGYTF. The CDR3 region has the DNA TGTGCCAGCAGCTTAAAACAGGGTTATGGCTACACCTTC.